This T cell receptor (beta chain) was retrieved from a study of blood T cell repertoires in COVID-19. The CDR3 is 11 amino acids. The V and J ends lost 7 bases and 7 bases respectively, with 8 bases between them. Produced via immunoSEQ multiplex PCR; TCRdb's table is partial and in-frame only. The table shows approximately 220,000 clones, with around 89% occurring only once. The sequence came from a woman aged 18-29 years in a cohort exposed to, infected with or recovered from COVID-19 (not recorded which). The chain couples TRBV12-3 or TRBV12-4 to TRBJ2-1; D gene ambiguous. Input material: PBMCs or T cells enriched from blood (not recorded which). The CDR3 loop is CASTSRNEQFF. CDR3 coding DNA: TGTGCCAGCACCTCGCGAAATGAGCAGTTCTTC.